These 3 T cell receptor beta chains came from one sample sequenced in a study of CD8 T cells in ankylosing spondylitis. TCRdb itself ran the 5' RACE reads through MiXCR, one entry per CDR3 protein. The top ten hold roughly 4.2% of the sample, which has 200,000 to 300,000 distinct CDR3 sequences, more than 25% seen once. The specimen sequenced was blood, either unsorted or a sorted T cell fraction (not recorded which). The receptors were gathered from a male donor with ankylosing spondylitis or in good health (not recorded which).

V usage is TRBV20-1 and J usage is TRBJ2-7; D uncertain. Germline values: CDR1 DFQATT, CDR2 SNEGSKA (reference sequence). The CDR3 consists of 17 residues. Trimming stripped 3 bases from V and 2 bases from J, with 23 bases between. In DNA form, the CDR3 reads TGCAGTGCTAGGCCGAGATCCGCTTCTTTTCCGACCTACGAGCAGTACTTC. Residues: CSARPRSASFPTYEQYF.

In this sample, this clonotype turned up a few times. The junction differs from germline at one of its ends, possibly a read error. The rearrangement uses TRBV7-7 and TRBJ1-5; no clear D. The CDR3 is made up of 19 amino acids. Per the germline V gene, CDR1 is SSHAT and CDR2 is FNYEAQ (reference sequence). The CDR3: CASSLVNPPTRGGNQPQHF. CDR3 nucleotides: TGTGCTAGCAGCTTAGTTAACCCACCGACCCGGGGTGGCAATCAGCCCCAGCATTTT.

The CDR3 DNA reads TGCGCCAGCAGCTCGACCGGGACAGGGGGCATCGAGCAGTACTTC. Protein sequence: CASSSTGTGGIEQYF. This chain joins TRBV5-1 and TRBJ2-7, with TRBD1 matching 12 bases. Per the germline V gene, CDR1 is SGHRS and CDR2 is YFSETQ. This CDR3 contains 15 residues. Germline trimming cut 3 bases from V and 6 bases from J; bases unmatched to any gene: 7.